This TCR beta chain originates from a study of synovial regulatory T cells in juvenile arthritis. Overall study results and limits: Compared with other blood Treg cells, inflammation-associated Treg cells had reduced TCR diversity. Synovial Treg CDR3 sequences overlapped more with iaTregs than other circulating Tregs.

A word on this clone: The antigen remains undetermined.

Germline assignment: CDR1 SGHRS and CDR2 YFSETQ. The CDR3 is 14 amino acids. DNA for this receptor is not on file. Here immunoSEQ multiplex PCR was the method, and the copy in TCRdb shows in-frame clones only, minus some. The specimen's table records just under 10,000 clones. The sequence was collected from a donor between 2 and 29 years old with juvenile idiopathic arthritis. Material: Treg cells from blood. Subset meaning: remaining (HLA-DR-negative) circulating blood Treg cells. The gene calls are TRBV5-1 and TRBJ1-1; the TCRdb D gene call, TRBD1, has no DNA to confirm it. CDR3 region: CASSVGQGNTEAFF.